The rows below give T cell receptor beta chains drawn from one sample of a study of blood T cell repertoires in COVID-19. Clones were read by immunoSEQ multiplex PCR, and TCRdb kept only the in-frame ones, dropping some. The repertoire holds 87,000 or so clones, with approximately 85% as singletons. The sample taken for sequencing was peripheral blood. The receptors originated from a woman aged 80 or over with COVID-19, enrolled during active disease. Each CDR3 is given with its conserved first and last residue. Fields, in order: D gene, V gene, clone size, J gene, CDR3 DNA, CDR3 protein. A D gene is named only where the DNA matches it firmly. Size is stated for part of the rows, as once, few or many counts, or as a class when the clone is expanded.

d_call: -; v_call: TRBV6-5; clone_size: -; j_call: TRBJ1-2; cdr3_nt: TGTGCCAGCACCTTAGGTAGAGGGAACTATGGCTACACCTTC; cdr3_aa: CASTLGRGNYGYTF
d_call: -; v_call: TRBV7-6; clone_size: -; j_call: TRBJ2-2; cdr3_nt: TGTGCCAGCAGCCCGGGCTCTCGAGGGACCGGGGAGCTGTTTTTT; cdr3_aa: CASSPGSRGTGELFF
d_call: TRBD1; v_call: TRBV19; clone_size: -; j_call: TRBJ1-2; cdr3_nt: TGTGCCAGTCTTCTGCGGGACAGCGCTAACTATGGCTACACCTTC; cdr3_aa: CASLLRDSANYGYTF
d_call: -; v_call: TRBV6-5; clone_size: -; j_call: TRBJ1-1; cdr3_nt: TGTGCCAGCAAGGCAGGGTTAACTGAAGCTTTCTTT; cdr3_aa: CASKAGLTEAFF
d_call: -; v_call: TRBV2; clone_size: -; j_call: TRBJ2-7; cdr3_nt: TGTGCCAGCAGTTCGCGGGGTAACGACTACGAGCAGTACTTC; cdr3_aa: CASSSRGNDYEQYF
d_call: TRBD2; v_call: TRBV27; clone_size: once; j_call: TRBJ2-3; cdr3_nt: TGTGCCAGCAGTTCAAAGAGGAGGGGAGGGACAGATACGCAGTATTTT; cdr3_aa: CASSSKRRGGTDTQYF
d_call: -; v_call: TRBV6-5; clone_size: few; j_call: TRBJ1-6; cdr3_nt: TGTGCCAGCAGGGGGCAGGGGAATTCACCCCTCCACTTT; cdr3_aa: CASRGQGNSPLHF
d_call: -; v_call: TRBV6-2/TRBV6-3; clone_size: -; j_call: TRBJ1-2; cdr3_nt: TGTGCCAGCAGCGCCACCGCGGGAAGTATGAGGGGCTACACCTTC; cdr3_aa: CASSATAGSMRGYTF
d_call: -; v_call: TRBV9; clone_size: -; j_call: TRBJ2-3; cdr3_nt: TGTGCCAGCAGCGTAGGAGTGGTAGATACGCAGTATTTT; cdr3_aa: CASSVGVVDTQYF
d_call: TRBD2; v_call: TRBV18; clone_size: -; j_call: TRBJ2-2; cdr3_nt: TGTGCCAGCTCATCTAGCGGGAGGAACACCGGGGAGCTGTTTTTT; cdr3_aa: CASSSSGRNTGELFF
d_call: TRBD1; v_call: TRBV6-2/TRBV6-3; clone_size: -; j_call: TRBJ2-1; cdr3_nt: TGTGCCAGCAGTTCGATACCCGGGACAGCCCCAACTTCCCCCAATGAGCAGTTCTTC; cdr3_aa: CASSSIPGTAPTSPNEQFF
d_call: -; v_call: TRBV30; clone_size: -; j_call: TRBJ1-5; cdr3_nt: TGTGCCTGGAGTGCGCGGAATCAGCCCCAGCATTTT; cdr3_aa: CAWSARNQPQHF
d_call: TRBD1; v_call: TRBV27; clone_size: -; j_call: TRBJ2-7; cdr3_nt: TGTGCCAGCAGTTTACGGGACAGGGGATACGAGCAGTACTTC; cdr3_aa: CASSLRDRGYEQYF
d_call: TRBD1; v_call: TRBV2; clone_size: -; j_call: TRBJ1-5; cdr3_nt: TGTGCCAGCAGGGGGATACAGGGGAAGGGCCAGCCCCAGCATTTT; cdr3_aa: CASRGIQGKGQPQHF
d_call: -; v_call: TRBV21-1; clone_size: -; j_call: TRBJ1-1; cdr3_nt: TGTGCCAGCAGCCCTCAAGACAGGGGGCGAAAGGACACTGAAGCTTTCTTT; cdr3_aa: CASSPQDRGRKDTEAFF
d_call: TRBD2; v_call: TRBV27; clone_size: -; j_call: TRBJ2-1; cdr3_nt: TGTGCCAGCGGGCGGGAGCCCCACAATGAGCAGTTCTTC; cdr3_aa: CASGREPHNEQFF
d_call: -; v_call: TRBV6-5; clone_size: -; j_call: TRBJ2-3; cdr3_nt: TGTGCCAGCAGGCCAGGTTGGGACTTAACGCAGTATTTT; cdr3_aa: CASRPGWDLTQYF
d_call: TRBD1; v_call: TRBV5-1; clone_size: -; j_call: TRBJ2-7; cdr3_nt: TGCGCCAGCAGCCTCCGGGACAGGGGGCCCAAGACTACGTACGAGCAGTACTTC; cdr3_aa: CASSLRDRGPKTTYEQYF
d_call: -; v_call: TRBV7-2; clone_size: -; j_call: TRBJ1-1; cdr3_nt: TGTGCCAGCAGCTCAACAGGGTGGACTGAAGCTTTCTTT; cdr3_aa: CASSSTGWTEAFF
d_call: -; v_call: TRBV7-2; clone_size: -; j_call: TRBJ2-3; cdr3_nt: TGTGCCAGCAGCCACCCCCAGGGTCCCCCGGCAGATACGCAGTATTTT; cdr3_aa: CASSHPQGPPADTQYF
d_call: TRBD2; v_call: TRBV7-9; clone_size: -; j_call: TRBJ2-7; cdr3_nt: TGTGCCAGCAGCTTCGGGGGGAGCTCCTACGAGCAGTACTTC; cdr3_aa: CASSFGGSSYEQYF
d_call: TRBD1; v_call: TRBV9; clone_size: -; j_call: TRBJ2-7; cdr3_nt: TGTGCCAGCAGCGTAGCGGACAGGGGTTCAACCTACGAGCAGTACTTC; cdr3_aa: CASSVADRGSTYEQYF
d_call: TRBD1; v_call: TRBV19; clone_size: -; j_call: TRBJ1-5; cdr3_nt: TGTGCCAGTAGTGCGACAGGGCGGCGGGAACAGCCCCAGCATTTT; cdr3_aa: CASSATGRREQPQHF
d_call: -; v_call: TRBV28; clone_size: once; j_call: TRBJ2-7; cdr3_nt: TGTGCCAGCAGCCTACAGGGAACCTACGAGCAGTACTTC; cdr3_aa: CASSLQGTYEQYF
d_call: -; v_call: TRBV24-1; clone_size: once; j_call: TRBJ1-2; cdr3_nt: TGTGCCACTCGATGGGGCCTCTTTTATGGCTACACCTTC; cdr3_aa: CATRWGLFYGYTF
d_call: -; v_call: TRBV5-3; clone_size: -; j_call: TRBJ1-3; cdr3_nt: TGTGCCAGAAGCTTGATCGGGGCGGGAGCCAGGGGACACTCTGGAAACACCATATATTTT; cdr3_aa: CARSLIGAGARGHSGNTIYF
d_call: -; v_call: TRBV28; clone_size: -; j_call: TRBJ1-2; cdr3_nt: TGTGCCAGCAGTTCGCCCCGGGGTCACTATGGCTACACCTTC; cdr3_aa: CASSSPRGHYGYTF
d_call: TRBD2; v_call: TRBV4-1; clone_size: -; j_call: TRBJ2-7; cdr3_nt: TGCGCCAGCAGCCAAGCCCCCGTGGGGCGGGGGGGTTACGAGCAGTACTTC; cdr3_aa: CASSQAPVGRGGYEQYF
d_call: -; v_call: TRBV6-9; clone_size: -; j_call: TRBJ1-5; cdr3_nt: TGTGCCAGCAGCATCCCCCAGGGTCCGCGCGTGGGTCATAGCAATCAGCCCCAGCATTTT; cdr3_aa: CASSIPQGPRVGHSNQPQHF